The 27 T cell receptor beta chains below all came from one sample that was sequenced in a study of blood T cell repertoires in COVID-19. Libraries were prepared by immunoSEQ multiplex PCR; TCRdb keeps only in-frame clonotypes and omits some of them. Here the sample spans approximately 75,000 clones, roughly 80% being singletons. Sequenced: peripheral blood. The receptors shown here come from a woman of 80 years or more with acute or convalescent COVID-19.

In its sample, this clone was seen once. A junction end diverges from the germline sequence, so it may reflect a read error. This sequence joins TRBV19 and TRBJ2-5, with 8 bases matching TRBD1. Germline lookup yields CDR1 LNHDA and CDR2 SQIVND (reference sequence). CDR3 length: 13 residues. The CDR3 reads CASRGHGVETRYF. In nucleotides, the CDR3 is TGTGCCAGCAGGGGGCATGGGGTTGAGACCCGGTACTTC.

CDR3 nucleotide sequence: TGTGCCAGCAGTTTTATAGGACAGGGCCAAGAGACCCAGTACTTC. Its protein product is CASSFIGQGQETQYF. The J gene is TRBJ2-5, the V gene TRBV27; TRBD1 matches 8 bases. The CDR3 extends over 15 amino acids. J was trimmed by 1 base and V by 3 bases; bases with no gene match: 4. From germline, CDR1 is MNHEY and CDR2 SMNVEV (reference sequence).

V is TRBV30 and J is TRBJ2-3; D is unresolved. Trimming took 3 bases from V and 1 from J, leaving 11 bases between them. Looked up from germline, CDR1 is GTSNPN and CDR2 is SVGIG (reference sequence). This CDR3 comprises 14 residues. The CDR3 DNA follows: TGTGCCTGGAGCGACTCGCTCGGCACAGATACGCAGTATTTT. Translated, it gives CAWSDSLGTDTQYF. Supplemented by reference TRBV30 and TRBJ2-3, the full variable domain reads SQTIHQWPATLVQPVGSPLSLECTVEGTSNPNLYWYRQAAGRGLQLLFYSVGIGQISSEVPQNLSASRPQDRQFILSSKKLLLSDSGFYLCAWSDSLGTDTQYFGPGTRLTVL.

This rearrangement joins TRBV5-1 to TRBJ1-5, with TRBD1 identical over 7 bases. With 0 bases clipped from V and 2 bases from J, the junction kept 2 bases outside the gene matches. Germline loops: CDR1 SGHRS, CDR2 YFSETQ. The CDR3 has 15 amino acids. As DNA, the CDR3 is TGCGCCAGCAGCTTGGAGGGACAGCGCAATCAGCCCCAGCATTTT. This gives the protein CASSLEGQRNQPQHF.

This clone was seen a single time. The V and J genes are TRBV15 and TRBJ1-2, with a tentative D call TRBD1 (6 bases). Trimming shortened V by 3 bases and J by 4 bases, and 15 bases separated the two germline ends. CDR1 LNHNV and CDR2 YYDKDF come from the germline V gene (reference sequence). The CDR3 contains 15 residues. The chain's CDR3 is CATSSRGAAVYGYTF. The DNA of the CDR3 is TGTGCCACCAGCAGTCGGGGGGCGGCCGTCTATGGCTACACCTTC.

This clone was recorded only once. At the DNA level, this CDR3 is encoded by other sequences in the same sample as well. V gene TRBV10-2 combines with J gene TRBJ1-2; 11 bases line up with TRBD1. Losses at the gene ends were 2 bases for V and 8 bases for J; bases not matched to a gene: 7. The CDR3 extends over 15 amino acids. Germline CDR1 and CDR2: WSHSY and SAAADI. The CDR3 DNA follows: TGCGCCAGCAGTGAGCCCGGACAGGGGGCGCGGGGCTACACCTTC. Translating gives CASSEPGQGARGYTF.

The V call is TRBV18, the J call TRBJ1-2; TRBD1 is a possible D gene (5 bases). The germline CDR1 and CDR2 sequences are KGHSH and LQKENI. Between the trimmed V and J ends, which lost 4 bases and 1 base, there was a span of 16 bases. CDR3 length: 16 amino acids. CDR3 sequence reads: CASSLLSTENNYGYTF. The CDR3 DNA reads TGTGCCAGCTCACTCCTTTCGACAGAGAATAACTATGGCTACACCTTC. Looking up the rest from reference TRBV18 and TRBJ1-2 gives the full variable domain: NAGVMQNPRHLVRRRGQEARLRCSPMKGHSHVYWYRQLPEEGLKFMVYLQKENIIDESGMPKERFSAEFPKEGPSILRIQQVVRGDSAAYFCASSLLSTENNYGYTFGSGTRLTVV.

This chain uses TRBV12-3 or TRBV12-4 with TRBJ1-1; D might be TRBD1 (5 bases). V lost 3 bases and J lost 5, with 10 bases in between. The CDR3 runs to 13 residues. DNA of the CDR3: TGTGCCAGCAGTTTTACAGGCAAAACTGAAGCTTTCTTT. Translated, it gives CASSFTGKTEAFF.

The chain is built from TRBV3-1 (or the pseudogene TRBV3-2) and TRBJ2-3; possibly TRBD2 for D (6 bases). Per germline, CDR1 LGHDT and CDR2 YNNKEL (reference sequence). Deletions cut 4 bases from V and 1 base from J, with 12 bases between. The CDR3 length is 15 residues. The CDR3, as DNA: TGTGCCAGCAGCCTCACTATAGCGGGCACAGATACGCAGTATTTT. As protein: CASSLTIAGTDTQYF.

The chain uses TRBV7-8 and TRBJ1-1; D not resolved. The CDR3 contains 13 residues. The V gene's germline CDR1 is SGHVS and CDR2 FQNEAQ. V was cut by 5 bases and J by 2 bases, with 9 bases left in between. The CDR3 DNA is TGTGCCAGCAGCAACACACGAAACACTGAAGCTTTCTTT. Protein sequence: CASSNTRNTEAFF. The full variable domain, in which reference TRBV7-8 and TRBJ1-1 provide the parts outside the CDR3, is GAGVSQSPRYKVAKRGQDVALRCDPISGHVSLFWYQQALGQGPEFLTYFQNEAQLDKSGLPSDRFFAERPEGSVSTLKIQRTQQEDSAVYLCASSNTRNTEAFFGQGTRLTVV.

The CDR3 coding sequence is TGTGCCAGCAGTTTGCGGACTAGCGGGCATCAAGAGACCCAGTACTTC. Translated, it gives CASSLRTSGHQETQYF. The chain employs TRBV6-6 and TRBJ2-5; 11 bases line up with TRBD2. This CDR3 has 16 amino acids. V dropped 4 bases and J dropped 2; count of bases not matched to a gene: 6. The germline CDR1 and CDR2 sequences are MNHNY and SVGAGI (reference sequence).

The CDR3 reads CASFPFRGAGADTQYF. As DNA, the CDR3 is TGCGCCAGCTTCCCCTTTAGGGGGGCGGGGGCAGATACGCAGTATTTT. The chain is built from TRBV5-1 and TRBJ2-3; the D gene is possibly TRBD2 (7 bases). CDR3 length: 16 amino acids. The germline gives CDR1 SGHRS, CDR2 YFSETQ. Trimming took off 7 bases at V and 4 bases at J, with 22 bases between the two ends. The full variable domain, its missing parts supplied by reference TRBV5-1 and TRBJ2-3, is KAGVTQTPRYLIKTRGQQVTLSCSPISGHRSVSWYQQTPGQGLQFLFEYFSETQRNKGNFPGRFSGRQFSNSRSEMNVSTLELGDSALYLCASFPFRGAGADTQYFGPGTRLTVL.

The chain links TRBV9 to TRBJ1-1; 9 nucleotides align to TRBD1. There are 13 residues in the CDR3. The trim removed 2 bases at V and 9 bases at J, leaving 5 bases unmatched. Germline-derived CDR1 and CDR2 are SGDLS and YYNGEE. In DNA, the CDR3 is TGTGCCAGCAGCGTGATCGGGACAGGGAAAGCTTTCTTT. This sequence encodes CASSVIGTGKAFF.

V gene TRBV3-1 (or the pseudogene TRBV3-2) combines with J gene TRBJ2-5, with D unclear. CDR1 is LGHDT, CDR2 YNNKEL, per germline (reference sequence). V was shortened by 3 bases and J by 5 bases, with 10 bases between the two germline ends. The CDR3 loop spans 13 amino acids. The CDR3 bases are TGTGCCAGCAGCCAGGTAAAACGGGAGACCCAGTACTTC. Translating it yields CASSQVKRETQYF.

The J gene is TRBJ2-1, the V gene TRBV19; 7 bases line up with TRBD2. Trimming removed 9 bases from V and 4 bases from J; junction bases left unmatched: 9. The V gene's germline CDR1 is LNHDA and CDR2 SQIVND (reference sequence). CDR3 length equals 14 residues. As DNA, the CDR3 is TGTGCCAGCCGCCGCGGGGGTTTTTACAATGAGCAGTTCTTC. Its translation is CASRRGGFYNEQFF.

To note about this clone: One end of the junction fails to match germline, which may point to a read error. V is TRBV29-1 and J is TRBJ1-1; D is perhaps TRBD1 (6 bases). In germline, CDR1 is SQVTM, CDR2 ANQGSEA. The CDR3 length is 13 residues. CDR3 in amino acids: CSVEDAGTPQLLF. In DNA form, the CDR3 reads TGCAGCGTTGAAGATGCAGGGACACCCCAACTCCTCTTT.

The V call is TRBV5-6, the J call TRBJ1-1, with TRBD1 as a possible D gene (6 bases). Trimming removed 3 bases at V and 0 bases at J, with 15 bases between. This CDR3 is built from 16 residues. The germline gives CDR1 SGHDT, CDR2 YYEEEE. The CDR3 bases are TGTGCCAGCAGCTCAAGAGGACGGGACATGAACACTGAAGCTTTCTTT. This encodes CASSSRGRDMNTEAFF.

This rearrangement joins TRBV5-8 to TRBJ1-5, with TRBD1 matching 9 bases. With 4 bases clipped from V and 2 bases from J, the junction kept 4 bases outside the gene matches. CDR3 size: 15 residues. CDR1 and CDR2 (germline): SGHTS, YDEGEE. The CDR3, as DNA: TGTGCCAGCAGCCGGACAGGGGTGGGCAATCAGCCCCAGCATTTT. This translates into CASSRTGVGNQPQHF.

This clone has a single count. V gene TRBV5-1 combines with J gene TRBJ1-2; 9 bases fit TRBD1. V trimming: 4 bases; J trimming: 6 bases; junction bases outside the gene matches: 16. Germline loops: CDR1 SGHRS, CDR2 YFSETQ. This CDR3 comprises 17 residues. The CDR3 nucleotides are TGCGCCAGCAGCCTGAGCCCAGGGACAGGGATCGGTAATGGCTACACCTTC. It yields the protein CASSLSPGTGIGNGYTF.

Only a few counts were recorded for this clone. The chain recombines TRBV6-1 with TRBJ1-1; D gene uncertain. The CDR3 contains 12 residues. Per germline, CDR1 MNHNS and CDR2 SASEGT. Trimming left V 0 bases short and J 10 bases short, with 9 bases between. CDR3 in amino acids: CASSEAAGVAFF. CDR3 in DNA: TGTGCCAGCAGTGAAGCGGCGGGCGTAGCTTTCTTT.

V usage is TRBV25-1 and J usage is TRBJ2-2; a weak D match, TRBD1 (5 bases). This CDR3 region has 15 residues. Trimming removed 3 bases from V and 1 base from J, with 9 bases in between. Germline values: CDR1 MGHDK, CDR2 SYGVNS. CDR3 nucleotide sequence: TGTGCCAGCAGTGACCATACAGGGAACACCGGGGAGCTGTTTTTT. Protein sequence: CASSDHTGNTGELFF.

The chain has TRBV10-3 and TRBJ1-3; TRBD1 is a possible D gene (6 bases). Germline CDR1 reads ENHRY; CDR2 reads SYGVKD. V was pared by 3 bases and J by 1 base, with 13 bases between. The CDR3 length is 16 residues. This CDR3 is CAISEGAGTSGNTIYF. The CDR3 nucleotides are TGTGCCATCAGTGAAGGAGCCGGGACATCTGGAAACACCATATATTTT.

The chain carries TRBV12-3 or TRBV12-4 and TRBJ1-1; no clear D gene. V was pared by 7 bases and J by 1 base, with 10 bases between. The CDR3 consists of 13 residues. The CDR3 DNA sequence: TGTGCCAGCAACTTCGGGAGGAACACTGAAGCTTTCTTT. Its translation is CASNFGRNTEAFF.

CDR3 protein: CASSEELSSPLHF. The CDR3 nucleotides are TGTGCCAGCAGTGAGGAGTTGAGTTCACCCCTCCACTTT. The chain combines TRBV2 with TRBJ1-6, with D unclear. This CDR3 region has 13 residues. Germline CDR1 is SNHLY and CDR2 is FYNNEI. Trimming pared 3 bases from V and 9 bases from J, leaving 9 bases between.

The CDR3 coding sequence is TGTGCCAGCAGTGCCCTACAGGGGAACACTGAAGCTTTCTTT. Amino acid sequence: CASSALQGNTEAFF. The rearrangement joins TRBV25-1 to TRBJ1-1; maybe TRBD1 (6 bases). Germline CDR1 MGHDK, CDR2 SYGVNS. The CDR3 extends over 14 amino acids. V was cut by 4 bases and J by 1 base, with 10 bases left in between.

The gene calls are TRBV18 and TRBJ1-4; perhaps TRBD1 as D (6 bases). V gave up 2 bases and J gave up 8 bases, with 15 bases separating them. The V gene's germline CDR1 is KGHSH and CDR2 LQKENI. The CDR3 loop spans 15 amino acids. The CDR3, as DNA: TGTGCCAGCTCACCATCCAGGGGAGTACGAGAAAAACTGTTTTTT. Translating it yields CASSPSRGVREKLFF.

V gene TRBV4-1 combines with J gene TRBJ2-2, with 8 bases identical to TRBD2. Trimming took 8 bases from V and 7 from J; bases not matched to a gene: 21. The CDR3 consists of 18 residues. The germline CDR1 and CDR2 sequences are MGHRA and YSYEKL. As DNA, the CDR3 is TGCGCCAGCTACCCCAGAACAACCCGGGGGGGAACGGGCGGGGAGCTGTTTTTT. It specifies CASYPRTTRGGTGGELFF.